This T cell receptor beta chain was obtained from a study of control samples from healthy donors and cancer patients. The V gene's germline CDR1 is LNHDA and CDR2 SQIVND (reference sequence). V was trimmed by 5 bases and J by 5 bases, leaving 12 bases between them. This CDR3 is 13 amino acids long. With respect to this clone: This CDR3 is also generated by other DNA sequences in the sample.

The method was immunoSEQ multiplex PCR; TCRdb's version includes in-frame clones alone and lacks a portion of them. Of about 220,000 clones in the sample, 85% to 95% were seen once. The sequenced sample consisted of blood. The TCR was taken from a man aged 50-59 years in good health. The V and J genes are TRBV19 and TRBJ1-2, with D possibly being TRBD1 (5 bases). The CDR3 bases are TGTGCCAGTAGTGCAGGGAGAGGTTATGGCTACACCTTC. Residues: CASSAGRGYGYTF.